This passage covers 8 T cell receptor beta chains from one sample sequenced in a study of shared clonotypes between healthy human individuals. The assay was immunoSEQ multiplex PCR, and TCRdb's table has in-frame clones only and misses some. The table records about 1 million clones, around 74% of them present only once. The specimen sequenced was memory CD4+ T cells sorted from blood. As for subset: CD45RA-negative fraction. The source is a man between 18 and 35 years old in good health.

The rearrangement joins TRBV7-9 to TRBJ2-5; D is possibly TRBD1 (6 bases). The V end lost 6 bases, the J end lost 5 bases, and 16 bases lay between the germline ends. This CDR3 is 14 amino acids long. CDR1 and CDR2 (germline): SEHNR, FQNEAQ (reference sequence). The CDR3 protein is CASSPTGPRETQYF. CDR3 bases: TGTGCCAGCAGTCCAACAGGGCCCCGGGAGACCCAGTACTTC.

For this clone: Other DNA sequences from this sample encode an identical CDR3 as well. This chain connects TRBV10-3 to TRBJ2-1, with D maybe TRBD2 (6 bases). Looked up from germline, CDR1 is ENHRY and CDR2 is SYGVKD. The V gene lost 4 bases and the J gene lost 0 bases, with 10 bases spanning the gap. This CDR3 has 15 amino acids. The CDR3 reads CAISAGVGSYNEQFF. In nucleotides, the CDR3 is TGTGCCATCAGTGCGGGAGTAGGCTCCTACAATGAGCAGTTCTTC.

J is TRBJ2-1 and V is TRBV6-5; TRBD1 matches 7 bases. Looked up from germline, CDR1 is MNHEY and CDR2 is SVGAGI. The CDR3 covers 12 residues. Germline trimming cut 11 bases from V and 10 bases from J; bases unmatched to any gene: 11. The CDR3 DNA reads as TGTGCCGCCCCCCCGCTAGGGGGCGAGCAGTTCTTC. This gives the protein CAAPPLGGEQFF.

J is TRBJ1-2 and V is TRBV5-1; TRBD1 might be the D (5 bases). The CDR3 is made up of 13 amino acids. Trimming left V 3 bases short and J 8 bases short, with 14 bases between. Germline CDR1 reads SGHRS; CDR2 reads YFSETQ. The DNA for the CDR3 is TGCGCCAGCAGCTCTGGGGGACGGCGGGGCTACACCTTC. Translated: CASSSGGRRGYTF. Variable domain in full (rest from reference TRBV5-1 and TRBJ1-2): KAGVTQTPRYLIKTRGQQVTLSCSPISGHRSVSWYQQTPGQGLQFLFEYFSETQRNKGNFPGRFSGRQFSNSRSEMNVSTLELGDSALYLCASSSGGRRGYTFGSGTRLTVV.

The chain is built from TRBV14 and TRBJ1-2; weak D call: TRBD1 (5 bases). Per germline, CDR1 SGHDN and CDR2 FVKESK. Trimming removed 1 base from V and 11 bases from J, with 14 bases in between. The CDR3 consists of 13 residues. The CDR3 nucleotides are TGTGCCAGCAGCCAAGTTGGGGCCAGGGTTTACACCTTC. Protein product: CASSQVGARVYTF.

CDR3 coding DNA: TGTGCCAGCAGCTGGGGAGACAGTTACGAGCAGTACTTC. Its translation: CASSWGDSYEQYF. The chain carries TRBV7-2 and TRBJ2-7; D possibly matches TRBD1 or TRBD2 (5 bases each). Trimming cost V 4 bases and J 4 bases, with 11 bases left between them. The CDR3 runs 13 residues. Germline CDR1 SGHTA, CDR2 FQGNSA.

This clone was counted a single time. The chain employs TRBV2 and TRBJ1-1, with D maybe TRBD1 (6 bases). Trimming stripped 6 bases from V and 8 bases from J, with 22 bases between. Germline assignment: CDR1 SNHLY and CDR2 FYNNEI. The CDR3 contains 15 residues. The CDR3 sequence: CASRSPGHGPMEAFF. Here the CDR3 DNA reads TGTGCCAGCAGAAGCCCGGGACACGGGCCCATGGAAGCTTTCTTT.

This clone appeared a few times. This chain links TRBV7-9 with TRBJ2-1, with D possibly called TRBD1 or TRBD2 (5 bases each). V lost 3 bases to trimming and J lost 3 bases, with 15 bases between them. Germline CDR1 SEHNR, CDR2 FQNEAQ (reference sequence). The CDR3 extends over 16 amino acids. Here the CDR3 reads CASSFRAGASYNEQFF. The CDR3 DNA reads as TGTGCCAGCAGCTTCCGTGCCGGGGCGAGCTACAATGAGCAGTTCTTC.